Listed below are T cell receptor beta chains from one sample, sequenced in a study of blood T cell repertoires in COVID-19. The method was immunoSEQ multiplex PCR; TCRdb's version includes in-frame clones alone and lacks a portion of them. The sample lists 30,000 to 50,000 clones, roughly 94% occurring once. The sequencing input was peripheral blood. The receptor source for this set is a human donor with active COVID-19. The donor label of this sample is uncertain. The CDR3 runs from the conserved cysteine through the conserved F or W. Each record gives: J gene, V gene, clone size, D gene, CDR3 protein, CDR3 DNA. D genes are given only for firm matches. Clone sizes are given selectively: once, few, many, or a class where the clone is expanded.

>TRBJ1-6|TRBV27|NA|NA
CASSLKAGTSNSPLHF
TGTGCCAGCAGTTTAAAGGCAGGAACAAGCAATTCACCCCTCCACTTT
>TRBJ2-3|TRBV5-1|NA|TRBD1
CASSSRGLEDTQYF
TGCGCCAGCAGCTCCAGGGGGTTGGAAGATACGCAGTATTTT
>TRBJ2-7|TRBV19|NA|TRBD1
CASRRDRDSYEQYF
TGTGCCAGTAGACGTGACAGGGATTCCTACGAGCAGTACTTC
>TRBJ2-7|TRBV29-1|NA|TRBD1
CNVTGTGAYEQYF
TGCAACGTGACCGGGACAGGGGCCTACGAGCAGTACTTC
>TRBJ2-5|TRBV7-8|NA|NA
CASSQAQGILGTQYF
TGTGCCAGCAGCCAAGCGCAGGGAATCCTCGGGACCCAGTACTTC
>TRBJ2-3|TRBV15|NA|TRBD2
CATSRDQLAGATDTQYF
TGTGCCACCAGCAGAGATCAACTAGCGGGAGCCACAGATACGCAGTATTTT
>TRBJ2-3|TRBV6-4|NA|NA
CASSDSGGITDTQYF
TGTGCCAGCAGTGACTCTGGGGGGATCACAGATACGCAGTATTTT
>TRBJ2-3|TRBV5-1|NA|NA
CASSLTGGSTDTQYF
TGCGCCAGCAGCTTAACCGGGGGAAGCACAGATACGCAGTATTTT
>TRBJ2-1|TRBV19|NA|TRBD2
CASSIPLAGGSNEQFF
TGTGCCAGTAGTATCCCACTAGCGGGAGGAAGTAATGAGCAGTTCTTC
>TRBJ1-5|TRBV24-1|NA|TRBD1
CASGKQGAVGQPQHF
TGTGCCAGTGGGAAACAGGGGGCGGTTGGACAGCCCCAGCATTTT
>TRBJ2-3|TRBV25-1|NA|TRBD2
CASSELAGVPTDTQYF
TGTGCCAGCAGTGAATTAGCGGGGGTGCCCACAGATACGCAGTATTTT
>TRBJ1-2|TRBV6-5|NA|NA
CASSNLRVQAGGYTF
TGTGCCAGCAGCAATCTTAGAGTCCAGGCGGGTGGCTACACCTTC
>TRBJ1-1|TRBV6-5|NA|NA
CASSVTANTEAFF
TGTGCCAGCAGCGTAACAGCGAACACTGAAGCTTTCTTT
>TRBJ1-1|TRBV7-9|once|NA
CASNMLNTEAFF
TGTGCCAGCAATATGTTGAACACTGAAGCTTTCTTT
>TRBJ2-7|TRBV11-2|NA|NA
CASSQEGYEQYF
TGTGCCAGCAGCCAGGAAGGCTACGAGCAGTACTTC
>TRBJ2-1|TRBV29-1|NA|TRBD2
CSVGLAGIYEQFF
TGCAGCGTTGGACTAGCGGGAATCTATGAGCAGTTCTTC
>TRBJ2-7|TRBV4-1|NA|TRBD2
CASSQDGLADPYEQYF
TGCGCCAGCAGCCAAGATGGACTAGCGGACCCCTACGAGCAGTACTTC
>TRBJ2-3|TRBV15|NA|NA
CATSRAPLGGLHTDTQYF
TGTGCCACCAGCAGAGCCCCCCTGGGGGGACTCCACACAGATACGCAGTATTTT
>TRBJ2-5|TRBV6-6|NA|TRBD2
CASSSAGGRETQYF
TGTGCCAGCAGTTCAGCGGGGGGGCGGGAGACCCAGTACTTC
>TRBJ2-6|TRBV18|NA|NA
CASSPEFLGQSYSGANVLTF
TGTGCCAGCTCACCTGAGTTCCTCGGACAGTCGTACTCTGGGGCCAACGTCCTGACTTTC
>TRBJ2-5|TRBV9|NA|NA
CASSVAVGQGLETQYF
TGTGCCAGCAGCGTCGCTGTGGGACAAGGACTAGAGACCCAGTACTTC
>TRBJ1-2|TRBV20-1|NA|TRBD1
CSASEGQVGYGYTF
TGCAGTGCTAGTGAAGGACAGGTCGGCTATGGCTACACCTTC
>TRBJ2-3|TRBV5-1|NA|NA
CASSLLTSSTDTQYF
TGCGCCAGCAGCTTGCTGACTTCTAGCACAGATACGCAGTATTTT
>TRBJ2-7|TRBV10-3|few|TRBD1
CAISGGTGYYEQYF
TGTGCCATCAGTGGAGGGACAGGGTACTACGAGCAGTACTTC
>TRBJ2-7|TRBV4-1|once|TRBD1
CASSSRTGSYEQYF
TGCGCCAGCAGCTCTCGGACAGGTTCCTACGAGCAGTACTTC
>TRBJ1-1|TRBV11-3|NA|TRBD1
CASSLGGTGSEAFF
TGTGCCAGCAGCTTAGGAGGGACAGGGAGTGAAGCTTTCTTT
>TRBJ1-2|TRBV6-5|NA|TRBD1
CASSYRTGGNYGYTF
TGTGCCAGCAGTTACCGAACAGGGGGGAACTATGGCTACACCTTC
>TRBJ2-7|TRBV5-1|NA|TRBD1
CASSNGTGGVYEQYF
TGCGCCAGCAGCAATGGGACAGGGGGGGTCTACGAGCAGTACTTC
>TRBJ2-7|TRBV7-2|NA|TRBD2
CANTSGSSYEQYF
TGTGCTAACACTAGCGGGAGTTCCTACGAGCAGTACTTC
>TRBJ2-3|TRBV2|NA|TRBD2
CASARDYFTDTQYF
TGTGCCAGCGCCCGGGACTACTTCACAGATACGCAGTATTTT
>TRBJ1-1|TRBV11-2|once|NA
CASSPGRVGEAFF
TGTGCCAGCAGCCCCGGGAGGGTGGGTGAAGCTTTCTTT
>TRBJ2-1|TRBV7-9|NA|TRBD2
CASSLLASGGTGEQFF
TGTGCCAGCAGCTTACTGGCTAGCGGGGGCACGGGTGAGCAGTTCTTC
>TRBJ2-1|TRBV4-3|NA|NA
CASSQEGVPYNEQFF
TGCGCCAGCAGCCAAGAGGGAGTCCCCTACAATGAGCAGTTCTTC
>TRBJ2-1|TRBV9|once|TRBD2
CASSVGGRAYNEQFF
TGTGCCAGCAGCGTGGGCGGGAGGGCCTACAATGAGCAGTTCTTC
>TRBJ2-3|TRBV19|NA|NA
CASSILSADTQYF
TGTGCCAGTAGTATTCTGTCAGCAGATACGCAGTATTTT